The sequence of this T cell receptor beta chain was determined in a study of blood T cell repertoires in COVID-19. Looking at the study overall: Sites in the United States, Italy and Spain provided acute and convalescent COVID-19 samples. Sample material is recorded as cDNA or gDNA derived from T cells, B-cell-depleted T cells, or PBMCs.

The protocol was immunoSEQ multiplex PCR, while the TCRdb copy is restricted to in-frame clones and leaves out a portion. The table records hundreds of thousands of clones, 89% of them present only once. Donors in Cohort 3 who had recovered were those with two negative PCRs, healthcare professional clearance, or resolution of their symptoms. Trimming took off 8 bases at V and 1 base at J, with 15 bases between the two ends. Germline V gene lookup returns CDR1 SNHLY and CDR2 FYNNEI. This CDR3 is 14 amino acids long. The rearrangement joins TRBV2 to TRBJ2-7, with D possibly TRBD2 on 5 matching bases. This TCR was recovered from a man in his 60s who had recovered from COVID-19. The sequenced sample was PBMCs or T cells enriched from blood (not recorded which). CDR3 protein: CASGVPDSSYEQYF. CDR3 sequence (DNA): TGTGCCAGCGGGGTACCGGACTCGTCCTACGAGCAGTACTTC.